This T cell receptor (beta chain) was obtained from a study of T cell changes during pregnancy in multiple sclerosis. Germline trimming cut 4 bases from V and 0 bases from J; bases unmatched to any gene: 8. In germline, CDR1 is MNHNS, CDR2 SASEGT. CDR3 length equals 16 residues. Some clones are missing from TCRdb's copy, which holds only in-frame ones; the method was immunoSEQ multiplex PCR. This sample yields 40,000 or so clones, of which approximately 93% are seen a single time; about 8.5% belongs to the top ten. The receptor was derived from a female donor with multiple sclerosis, enrolled in a pregnancy study. The material sequenced was CD8+ T cells from peripheral blood mononuclear cells, taken in the third trimester of pregnancy. V usage is TRBV6-1 and J usage is TRBJ1-2, with TRBD1 identical over 7 bases. The CDR3 coding sequence is TGTGCCAGCAGTGGCCTGGGGACAGACACTAACTATGGCTACACCTTC. This sequence encodes CASSGLGTDTNYGYTF.